Listed here is a single TCR beta chain. Its antigen is as yet unknown. Both 60 Vbeta primers and 13 Jbeta primers went into the PCR. The data were produced by immunoSEQ multiplex PCR, yet TCRdb's version contains in-frame clones alone and is incomplete. The table lists roughly 200,000 clones, roughly four fifths of them singletons, with about 1.7% in the top ten. This sample was included in a study of cytomegalovirus exposure and HLA in healthy donors. The CDR3 spans 12 residues. V was cut by 8 bases and J by 7 bases, with 14 bases left in between. CDR1 and CDR2 (germline): SGHVT, SQSDAQ. General study results and limits: Roughly even sequencing depth across donors was the assumption behind the presence/absence analyses. Because they were indistinguishable, some V segments, including TRBV6-2 and TRBV6-3, were excluded.

The rearrangement joins TRBV7-4 to TRBJ1-2, with D possibly matching TRBD1 (5 bases). The specimen sequenced was PBMCs. This receptor was obtained from a woman between 18 and 29 years old in good health and CMV-seronegative. The CDR3 spells CASVSGRAGYTF. The CDR3 nucleotides are TGTGCCAGCGTATCAGGGAGGGCTGGCTACACCTTC.